The next 4 T cell receptor beta chains were all read from a single sample in a study of neoadjuvant nivolumab and ipilimumab in lung cancer. Assay: immunoSEQ multiplex PCR; the TCRdb copy retains only in-frame clones and omits some. The sample consists of about 4,700 clones, over 65% of them appearing once. Sequencing used normal lung tissue adjacent to the tumor, obtained after neoadjuvant nivolumab, alone or with ipilimumab, at or shortly before surgery. These receptors all come from an adult with non-small cell lung cancer. Some clones in this sample may be carry-over from other donors' samples.

J is TRBJ2-2 and V is TRBV7-9; D is uncertain. The germline V gene encodes CDR1 SEHNR and CDR2 FQNEAQ (reference sequence). The CDR3 is made up of 13 amino acids. With 5 bases removed from V and 4 bases from J, the gap between germline ends came to 8 bases. CDR3 region: CASSPDVTGELFF. As DNA, the CDR3 is TGTGCCAGCAGCCCTGACGTCACCGGGGAGCTGTTTTTT.

J is TRBJ2-1 and V is TRBV4-1; no clear D. From germline, CDR1 is MGHRA and CDR2 YSYEKL. Trimming pared 1 base from V and 4 bases from J, leaving 14 bases between. The CDR3 is 16 residues long. CDR3 in amino acids: CASSQASGVVYNEQFF. The DNA of the CDR3 is TGCGCCAGCAGCCAAGCTAGTGGGGTAGTATACAATGAGCAGTTCTTC.

This clone was recorded a few times. This chain uses TRBV27 with TRBJ2-7; D possibly corresponds to TRBD2 (7 bases). CDR1 and CDR2 from the germline V gene are MNHEY and SMNVEV (reference sequence). The CDR3 runs 17 residues. V was cut by 7 bases and J by 5 bases, with 27 bases left in between. The CDR3 DNA sequence: TGTGCCAGCATCTCACCCCTACACAGGGAGGGAGCTCACGAGCAGTACTTC. It translates to CASISPLHREGAHEQYF.

The gene calls are TRBV5-1 and TRBJ2-2; 7 bases match TRBD2. The J segment lost 0 bases and the V segment lost 2 bases, leaving 1 base of the junction unmatched. Germline values: CDR1 SGHRS, CDR2 YFSETQ. The CDR3 loop spans 15 amino acids. The CDR3 loop reads CASSFTSANTGELFF. The CDR3 DNA follows: TGCGCCAGCAGCTTTACTAGCGCGAACACCGGGGAGCTGTTTTTT.